This T cell receptor (beta chain) was sequenced in a study of brain T cells in children with intractable seizures. The germline CDR1 and CDR2 sequences are MNHEY and SVGAGI. CDR3 length: 16 amino acids. Trimming cost V 2 bases and J 3 bases, with 14 bases left between them. Overall study results and limits: Only CDR3 sequence similarity suggested viral specificity, without known HCMV serostatus.

Profiled with immunoSEQ multiplex PCR; TCRdb holds only in-frame clones, not every one. The repertoire holds around 100,000 clones, with approximately 94% as singletons. Sequencing was limited to surgery cases with top T cell transcript signatures in brain tissue. On this clone: The antigen is undetermined.

The origin of this receptor is a boy younger than two with hemimegalencephaly and intractable seizures. The chain employs TRBV6-5 and TRBJ2-1, with a weak D call TRBD2 (6 bases). Sequenced material: peripheral blood, taken at surgery. CDR3 residues: CASSYPLGRDYNEQFF. CDR3 sequence (DNA): TGTGCCAGCAGTTACCCCCTCGGGCGGGACTACAATGAGCAGTTCTTC.